The T cell receptor (beta chain) described here comes from a study of molecular identifiers for immune sequencing clone quantification (dated by TCRdb to the late 2010s). For context, the study as a whole: In a replicate experiment, RNA from roughly 18,000 or 92,000 naive CD8 T cells was split into five aliquots, four of which were sequenced. This methods study benchmarked molecular-identifier clustering-based TCR repertoire sequencing (MIDCIRS) and TCR RNA copy counting, using CD8 T cells to do so. General conclusions and limits of the study: Clones above 20 RNA copies held over 98% of molecules in CMV-specific effector cells but under 1% in naive cells. When barcode sub-clustering was left out, chimeric consensus sequences inflated TCR diversity, with chimeras reaching as high as 47%. Highly expanded clone sizes could be underestimated if identical TCR molecules share a barcode. A single cell's worth of spiked-in Jurkat TCR RNA was reported detectable even among around 970,000 naive CD8 T cells. Modeling indicated about 3 TCR RNA copies recovered per cell, compared with around 9.8 by digital PCR, which implies a capture efficiency of around 29%. The naive libraries included spiked-in Jurkat TCR RNA (fewer than eleven copies' worth), and this Jurkat TCR RNA is not part of the donor repertoire.

The method behind the library was PCR. The instrument was a NextSeq 500. Bulk TCR libraries were made following a previously described method, with the TCR primers given in Table S5. The Qiagen AllPrep DNA/RNA kit was used to purify total RNA. Before analysis, reads from multiple sequencing runs of the same library were pooled. In the original analysis: Only reads with exact TCR constant sequence were kept, trimmed to 150 nt, and grouped by their 12-nt molecular barcodes. Within each barcode group, reads were sub-clustered at a 15% Levenshtein threshold, and quality-weighted consensus sequences were built per RNA molecule. Non-functional sequences were excluded, and lower-count sequences lying one edit away from another sequence were also excluded. Based on a fit of two negative binomial distributions, barcode sub-clusters having less than 20% of the maximum read count were discarded. Starting from the raw public reads, TCRdb applied fastp trimming at Q25, assembled clones with MiXCR and retained in-frame beta chains. CDR3 protein sequences are deduplicated, and each keeps its most common genes and DNA. TCRdb assigned the V and J calls; the authors' analysis was not used. The sample table contains 85,000 to 130,000 distinct CDR3 sequences; only one count was recorded for approximately 40% of them. The top ten clones comprise less than 5.5% of the sample.

This clonotype has just a few counts. This clone's antigen is unknown. Base quality data are lacking; no much larger clone is found one base away. CDR1 and CDR2, per the germline V gene (reference sequence), are SGHNT and YYREEE. From cysteine to phenylalanine, the CDR3 is 17 amino acids long. Just the 51-base CDR3 DNA is kept, in frame starting at base 1. V loses 0 bases, J loses 5 bases, and the germline ends lie 21 bases apart. Libraries of naive CD8 T cells were generated from roughly 18,000 to 920,000 sorted cells, with 10%, 30% or 50% of the purified RNA used. Naive CD8 T cells were FACS-sorted as CD8+CD4-CCR7+CD45RA+ on a BD FACSAria II into RLT Plus buffer. To test detection sensitivity, Jurkat RNA equal to some 11 TCR copies was added to samples of roughly 18,000-1,000,000 naive CD8 T cells. CD8 T cells were enriched with RosetteSep CD8+ T Cell Enrichment Cocktail and Ficoll-Paque, followed by ACK red cell lysis.

This chain joins TRBV5-4 to TRBJ2-7; a tentative D call is TRBD2 (5 bases match). Material for sequencing was naive CD8+ T cells from blood, with Jurkat cell RNA spiked in. The cell subset or site label of this sample denotes: FACS-sorted CD8+CD4-CCR7+CD45RA+ naive T cells. This TCR was recovered from a human donor in good health. Some libraries in this study had Jurkat cell RNA spiked in. The CDR3 reads as follows: CASSLAAEYGPSHEQYF. The DNA sequence follows: TGTGCCAGCAGCTTGGCCGCGGAGTATGGGCCTAGCCACGAGCAGTACTTC.